A selection of T cell receptor beta chains follows, all from one sample in a study of T cell responses to AZD1222 COVID-19 vaccine. Clones were read by immunoSEQ multiplex PCR, and TCRdb kept only the in-frame ones, dropping some. Seen here are some 120,000 clones, 90% observed once, and the top ten hold around 6.9%. The sequenced sample was peripheral blood, obtained on day 0 of AZD1222 vaccination. Source of these receptors: an adult in good health. Both conserved end residues are part of each CDR3. Fields, in order: D gene, V gene, clone size, J gene, CDR3 DNA, CDR3 protein. A D gene is named only where the DNA matches it firmly. The size of a clone is reported for some rows only, either as once, few or many, or as a class for expanded clones.

>TRBD1|TRBV7-9|-|TRBJ1-5
TGTGCCAGCAGCCTATGGACAGGGGAGGATAGCAATCAGCCCCAGCATTTT
CASSLWTGEDSNQPQHF
>-|TRBV3-1/TRBV3-2|-|TRBJ1-1
TGTGCCAGCAGCCAAGATTTGGACAGTGAAGCTTTCTTT
CASSQDLDSEAFF
>TRBD1|TRBV30|once|TRBJ1-4
TGTGCCTGGAGTGTACACGGGACAGGGGGTGAAAAACTGTTTTTT
CAWSVHGTGGEKLFF
>TRBD2|TRBV5-1|-|TRBJ2-7
TGCGCCAGCAGCTTGGGACTAGCGGGAGGATTATACGAGCAGTACTTC
CASSLGLAGGLYEQYF
>-|TRBV1|once|TRBJ2-1
TGCACCAGCCCACCGAAAAAGGTAGATGAGCAGTTCTTC
CTSPPKKVDEQFF
>TRBD1|TRBV28|-|TRBJ2-7
TGTGCCAGCAGTTTAGTCGGGACAGCGTCCGAGCAGTACTTC
CASSLVGTASEQYF
>-|TRBV15|-|TRBJ1-1
TGTGCCACCAGCAGAGATGTGAGGGGCACTGAAGCTTTCTTT
CATSRDVRGTEAFF
>-|TRBV27|-|TRBJ2-7
TGTGCCAGCAGTTTATATCCGACACAGACCTACGAGCAGTACTTC
CASSLYPTQTYEQYF
>-|TRBV5-5|-|TRBJ2-1
TGTGCCAGCAGCTTGGACTTATACTCCTACAATGAGCAGTTCTTC
CASSLDLYSYNEQFF
>TRBD2|TRBV19|once|TRBJ2-1
TGTGCCAGTAGTTTGGGACTAGCGGGCAATTACAATGAGCAGTTCTTC
CASSLGLAGNYNEQFF
>TRBD1|TRBV5-1|-|TRBJ1-6
TGCGCCAGCAGCTTGACGGGACAGGAGCCGAATTCACCCCTCCACTTT
CASSLTGQEPNSPLHF
>TRBD2|TRBV7-9|once|TRBJ2-7
TGTGCCAGCAGCAATAGCGGGAATTCGAGGAACGAGCAGTACTTC
CASSNSGNSRNEQYF
>TRBD2|TRBV27|-|TRBJ2-3
TGTGCCAGCAGTAGGTCTAGCGGGCACGTGGCAGATACGCAGTATTTT
CASSRSSGHVADTQYF
>-|TRBV6-2/TRBV6-3|-|TRBJ2-7
TGTGCCAGCAGTTCCTCCGGGACCGCCTACGAGCAGTACTTC
CASSSSGTAYEQYF
>TRBD1|TRBV6-2/TRBV6-3|-|TRBJ1-5
TGTGCCAGCAGTTGGGAGGGGGCGGCTTATAGCAATCAGCCCCAGCATTTT
CASSWEGAAYSNQPQHF
>-|TRBV28|few|TRBJ1-5
TGTGCCAGCAGAGGGGGACAAAGAGGCCAGCCCCAGCATTTT
CASRGGQRGQPQHF
>-|TRBV21-1|-|TRBJ2-3
TGTGCCAGCAGCAAAGCGCCGGGACTAGTGGACACAGATACGCAGTATTTT
CASSKAPGLVDTDTQYF
>TRBD1|TRBV24-1|-|TRBJ2-2
TGTGCCACCAGTGATGACAGGGGGCCCGGGGAGCTGTTTTTT
CATSDDRGPGELFF
>-|TRBV19|-|TRBJ1-6
TGTGCCAGTACCCCACAGGGTAACGGCTCACCCCTCCACTTT
CASTPQGNGSPLHF
>-|TRBV18|-|TRBJ1-2
TGTGCCAGCTCCCAGCAGGGAATCTCTGGCTACACCTTC
CASSQQGISGYTF
>-|TRBV19|-|TRBJ2-7
TGTGCCAGTAGTAGGGACTTTATTTCCTACGAGCAGTACTTC
CASSRDFISYEQYF
>-|TRBV19|once|TRBJ2-2
TGTGCCAGTAGTACGAGGGCACTCCCCCCCGGGGAGCTGTTTTTT
CASSTRALPPGELFF
>-|TRBV7-8|-|TRBJ1-3
TGTGCCAGCAGCGGTTGGTTGTTGTCGGGAAACACCATATATTTT
CASSGWLLSGNTIYF
>-|TRBV27|-|TRBJ2-2
TGTGCCAGCAGTTTACAGGGGCCCCCGAACACCGGGGAGCTGTTTTTT
CASSLQGPPNTGELFF
>TRBD1|TRBV5-1|-|TRBJ1-4
TGCGCCAGCAGCTTGGTGGGAGGGGGCGATGAAAAACTGTTTTTT
CASSLVGGGDEKLFF
>-|TRBV4-1|-|TRBJ2-5
TGCGCCAGCAGCCAAAATCCGGGCCCTCGGACGGAGACCCAGTACTTC
CASSQNPGPRTETQYF
>-|TRBV5-4|once|TRBJ1-4
TGTGCCAGCAGCTTGGCCCTAGGACCTGACCAGGAACTGTTTTTT
CASSLALGPDQELFF
>-|TRBV5-1|-|TRBJ2-3
TGCGCCAGCAGCCGCTTAGACACAGATACGCAGTATTTT
CASSRLDTDTQYF
>-|TRBV28|-|TRBJ1-6
TGTGCCAGCAGTTTAGCAGGGTATAATTCACCCCTCCACTTT
CASSLAGYNSPLHF